These T cell receptor beta chains were read from a single sample in a study of T cell responses to AZD1222 COVID-19 vaccine. This table comes from immunoSEQ multiplex PCR, and its TCRdb copy is limited to in-frame clones, with some not included. This sample has 100,000 to 150,000 clones, with roughly nine tenths found just once. The sequences come from peripheral blood, collected on day 0 of AZD1222 vaccination. Every receptor here comes from an adult in good health. The CDR3 runs from the conserved cysteine through the conserved F or W. The order of the fields is V gene, J gene, D gene, clone size, CDR3 protein, CDR3 DNA. The D gene is left open where the match is weak. Rows give clone size only sometimes, using once, few, many, or a class for an expanded clone.

v_gene: TRBV5-1; j_gene: TRBJ2-2; d_gene: .; abundance: .; CDR3aa: CASSLAKYSSGPPKALTNTGELFF; CDR3nt: TGCGCCAGCAGCTTGGCCAAATATTCGAGCGGCCCTCCTAAAGCCCTGACGAACACCGGGGAGCTGTTTTTT
v_gene: TRBV5-1; j_gene: TRBJ2-5; d_gene: .; abundance: .; CDR3aa: CASSWGAGRRETQYF; CDR3nt: TGCGCCAGCAGCTGGGGGGCCGGACGGCGGGAGACCCAGTACTTC
v_gene: TRBV28; j_gene: TRBJ1-3; d_gene: TRBD1; abundance: .; CDR3aa: CASSSGQGRGNTIYF; CDR3nt: TGTGCCAGCAGCTCAGGACAGGGGCGTGGAAACACCATATATTTT
v_gene: TRBV5-1; j_gene: TRBJ1-4; d_gene: .; abundance: .; CDR3aa: CASSAGRGKDEKLFF; CDR3nt: TGCGCCAGCAGCGCCGGTAGGGGGAAGGATGAAAAACTGTTTTTT
v_gene: TRBV5-1; j_gene: TRBJ2-1; d_gene: TRBD1; abundance: .; CDR3aa: CASSEGAHSSYNEQFF; CDR3nt: TGCGCCAGCAGCGAGGGGGCTCATAGCTCCTACAATGAGCAGTTCTTC
v_gene: TRBV5-6; j_gene: TRBJ2-2; d_gene: .; abundance: .; CDR3aa: CASSRPSGGSGELFF; CDR3nt: TGTGCCAGCAGCCGCCCCTCCGGGGGATCCGGGGAGCTGTTTTTT
v_gene: TRBV9; j_gene: TRBJ2-5; d_gene: .; abundance: once; CDR3aa: CASSVDPSRDPAETQYF; CDR3nt: TGTGCCAGCAGCGTAGACCCTAGCCGGGACCCAGCGGAGACCCAGTACTTC
v_gene: TRBV7-8; j_gene: TRBJ2-3; d_gene: .; abundance: .; CDR3aa: CASSLARAGPTDTQYF; CDR3nt: TGTGCCAGCAGCTTAGCTAGGGCGGGACCCACAGATACGCAGTATTTT
v_gene: TRBV14; j_gene: TRBJ2-2; d_gene: TRBD2; abundance: .; CDR3aa: CASSPTLAGVTGELFF; CDR3nt: TGTGCCAGCAGCCCCACACTAGCGGGAGTAACCGGGGAGCTGTTTTTT
v_gene: TRBV2; j_gene: TRBJ1-5; d_gene: .; abundance: .; CDR3aa: CASSAVGNQPQHF; CDR3nt: TGTGCCAGCAGTGCGGTGGGCAATCAGCCCCAGCATTTT
v_gene: TRBV5-6; j_gene: TRBJ2-7; d_gene: .; abundance: .; CDR3aa: CASSLGRRWYF; CDR3nt: TGTGCCAGCAGCTTGGGCCGCCGGTGGTACTTC
v_gene: TRBV24-1; j_gene: TRBJ2-1; d_gene: TRBD2; abundance: .; CDR3aa: CATSDPSGGYNEQFF; CDR3nt: TGTGCCACCAGTGATCCTAGCGGGGGTTACAATGAGCAGTTCTTC